This record covers a single TCR beta chain. Antigen unknown. Libraries of TCR beta came from iRepertoire HTBI primers plus Arm-PCR of CDR3 regions. TCRdb reanalysed the multiplex PCR reads using MiXCR and keeps one entry per CDR3 protein. The sample includes 650,000 to 700,000 distinct CDR3 sequences, 30% of them seen just once. The data stem from a study of regulatory T cells in long-lasting Graves disease. CDR3 length: 14 residues. Germline CDR1 is LNHNV and CDR2 is YYDKDF (reference sequence). J lost 8 bases, V lost 6 bases, and 11 bases had no gene match. The time point here: persistent/refractory GD, antithyroid drugs over 5 years with positive TRAb. The TCR library was made from RNA that had been extracted from PBMCs in TRIzol. General study findings and limits: TRBV28, TRBJ1-2 and TRBJ2-5 emerged as the favored segments in persistent disease.

This rearrangement joins TRBV15 to TRBJ1-2; 8 bases match TRBD1. This sequence originates from a female donor with Graves disease. The specimen was peripheral blood mononuclear cells (PBMCs), collected when the disease was refractory, from a patient treated with antithyroid drugs. The DNA of the CDR3 is TGTGCCACCAGAAGCGACAGGGGTGGAAAAGGCTACACCTTC. Translating gives CATRSDRGGKGYTF.